This T cell receptor beta chain was recovered during a study of shared clonotypes between healthy human individuals. The assay was immunoSEQ multiplex PCR, and TCRdb's table has in-frame clones only and misses some. The repertoire holds about 2 million clones, roughly 94% seen once, with 0.85% to 1.3% in the top ten. Regarding the study as a whole: Non-shared clonotypes showed lower generation probabilities than clonotypes common to all four donors.

A word on this clone: What it recognizes is unknown.

The germline V gene encodes CDR1 SGHRS and CDR2 YFSETQ. V shed 0 bases, J shed 2 bases, and the junction held 2 bases outside the gene matches. CDR3 length: 16 residues. Positively selected for CCR7, the CD45RO-negative cells used as naive CD8 cells excluded terminally differentiated effector memory CD45RA+ cells. The V and J genes are TRBV5-1 and TRBJ1-3; 10 nucleotides match TRBD1. The sequenced sample was naive CD8+ T cells sorted from blood. The TCR originated in a man aged 18 to 35 in good health. In DNA form, the CDR3 reads TGCGCCAGCAGCTTGGAGGGGACAGGGGCTGGAAACACCATATATTTT. It is translated as CASSLEGTGAGNTIYF.